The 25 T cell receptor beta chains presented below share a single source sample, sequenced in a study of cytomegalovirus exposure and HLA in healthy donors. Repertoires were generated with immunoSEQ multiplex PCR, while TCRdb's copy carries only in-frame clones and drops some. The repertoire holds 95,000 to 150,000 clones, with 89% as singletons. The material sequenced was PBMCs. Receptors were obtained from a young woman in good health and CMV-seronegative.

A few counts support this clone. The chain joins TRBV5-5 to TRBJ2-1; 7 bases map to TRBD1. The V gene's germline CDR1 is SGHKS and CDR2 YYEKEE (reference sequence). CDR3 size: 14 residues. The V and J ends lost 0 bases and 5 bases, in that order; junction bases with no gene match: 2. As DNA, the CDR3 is TGTGCCAGCAGCTTGGGACAGGGTAACAATGAGCAGTTCTTC. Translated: CASSLGQGNNEQFF.

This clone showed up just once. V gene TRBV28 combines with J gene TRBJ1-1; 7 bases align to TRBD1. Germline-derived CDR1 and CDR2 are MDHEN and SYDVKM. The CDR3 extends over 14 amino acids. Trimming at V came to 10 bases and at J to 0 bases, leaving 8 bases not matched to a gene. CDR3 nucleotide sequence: TGTGCCACCCAGGGACAGATAATGAACACTGAAGCTTTCTTT. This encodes CATQGQIMNTEAFF. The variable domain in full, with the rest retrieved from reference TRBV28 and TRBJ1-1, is DVKVTQSSRYLVKRTGEKVFLECVQDMDHENMFWYRQDPGLGLRLIYFSYDVKMKEKGDIPEGYSVSREKKERFSLILESASTNQTSMYLCATQGQIMNTEAFFGQGTRLTVV.

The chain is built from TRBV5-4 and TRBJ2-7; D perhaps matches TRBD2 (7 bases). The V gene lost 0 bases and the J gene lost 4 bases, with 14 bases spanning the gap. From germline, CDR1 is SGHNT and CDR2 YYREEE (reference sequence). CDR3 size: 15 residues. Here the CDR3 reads CASSLGGGLRYEQYF. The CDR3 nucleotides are TGTGCCAGCAGCTTGGGCGGGGGCCTGAGATACGAGCAGTACTTC.

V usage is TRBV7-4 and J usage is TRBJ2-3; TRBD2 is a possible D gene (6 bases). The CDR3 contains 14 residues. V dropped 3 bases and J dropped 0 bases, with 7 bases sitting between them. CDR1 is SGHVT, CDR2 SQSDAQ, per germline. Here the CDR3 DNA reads TGTGCCAGCAGCTTGGGGACTAGCACAGATACGCAGTATTTT. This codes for CASSLGTSTDTQYF.

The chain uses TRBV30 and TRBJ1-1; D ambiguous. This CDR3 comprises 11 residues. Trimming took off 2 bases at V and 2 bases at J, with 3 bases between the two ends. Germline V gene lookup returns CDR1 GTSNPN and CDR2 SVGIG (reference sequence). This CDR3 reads CAWSLNTEAFF. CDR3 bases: TGTGCCTGGAGTCTCAACACTGAAGCTTTCTTT.

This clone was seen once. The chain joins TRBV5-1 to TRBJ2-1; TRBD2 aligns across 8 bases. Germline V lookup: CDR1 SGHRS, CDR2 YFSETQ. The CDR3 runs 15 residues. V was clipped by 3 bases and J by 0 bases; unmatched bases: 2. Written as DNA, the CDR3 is TGCGCCAGCAGCTCGGGGGGGAGCTCCTACAATGAGCAGTTCTTC. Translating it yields CASSSGGSSYNEQFF.

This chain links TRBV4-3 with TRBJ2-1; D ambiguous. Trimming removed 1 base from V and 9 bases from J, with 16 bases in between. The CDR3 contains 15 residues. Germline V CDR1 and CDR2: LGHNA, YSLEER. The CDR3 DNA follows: TGCGCCAGCAGCCAAGGTCGGTCCGAGGATTGTGAGCAGTTCTTC. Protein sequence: CASSQGRSEDCEQFF.

The CDR3 region is CASPEAGYYKDEQFF. The CDR3 DNA sequence: TGTGCCAGCCCCGAGGCGGGGTACTATAAGGATGAGCAGTTCTTC. This chain links TRBV6-4 with TRBJ2-1, with a tentative D call TRBD2 (6 bases). Deletions cut 8 bases from V and 8 bases from J, with 22 bases between. Germline CDR1 and CDR2: MRHNA and SNTAGT. The CDR3 has 15 residues.

In DNA, the CDR3 is TGTGCCAGCAGTTTGTCATTCGGTGGCTACACCTTC. Translation: CASSLSFGGYTF. The chain joins TRBV28 to TRBJ1-2; D gene uncertain. The CDR3 runs to 12 residues. Germline CDR1 reads MDHEN; CDR2 reads SYDVKM. V gave up 3 bases and J gave up 7 bases, with 9 bases separating them.

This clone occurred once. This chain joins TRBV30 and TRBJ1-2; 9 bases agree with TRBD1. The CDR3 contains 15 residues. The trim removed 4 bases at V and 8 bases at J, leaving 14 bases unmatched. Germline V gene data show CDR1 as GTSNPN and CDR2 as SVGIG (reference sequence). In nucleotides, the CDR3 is TGTGCCTGGACATATCCCGGGACAGGGCTTCTGGGCTACACCTTC. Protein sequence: CAWTYPGTGLLGYTF. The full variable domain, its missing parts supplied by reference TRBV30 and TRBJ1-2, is SQTIHQWPATLVQPVGSPLSLECTVEGTSNPNLYWYRQAAGRGLQLLFYSVGIGQISSEVPQNLSASRPQDRQFILSSKKLLLSDSGFYLCAWTYPGTGLLGYTFGSGTRLTVV.

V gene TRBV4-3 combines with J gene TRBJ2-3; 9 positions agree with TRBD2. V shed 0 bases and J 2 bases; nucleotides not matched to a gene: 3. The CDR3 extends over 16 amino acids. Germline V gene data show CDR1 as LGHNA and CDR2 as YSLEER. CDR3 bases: TGCGCCAGCAGCCAAGATTTAGCGGGGGTCACAGATACGCAGTATTTT. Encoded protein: CASSQDLAGVTDTQYF.

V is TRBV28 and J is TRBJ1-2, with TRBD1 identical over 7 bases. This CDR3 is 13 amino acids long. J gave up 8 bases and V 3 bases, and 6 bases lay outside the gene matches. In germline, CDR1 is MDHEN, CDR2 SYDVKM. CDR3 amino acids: CASSLTGSSGYTF. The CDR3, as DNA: TGTGCCAGCAGTTTGACAGGGTCGTCCGGCTACACCTTC.

CDR3 coding DNA: TGCGCCAGCAGCCGGGAGTCCTATAATTCACCCCTCCACTTT. Its protein product is CASSRESYNSPLHF. This chain connects TRBV5-1 to TRBJ1-6; D is unclear. V lost 4 bases to trimming and J lost 1 base, with 6 bases between them. This CDR3 has 14 residues. Germline CDR1 is SGHRS and CDR2 is YFSETQ.

The CDR3 region is CASSSEGQGAAGELFF. The CDR3 DNA is TGCGCCAGCAGCTCTGAGGGACAGGGGGCGGCCGGGGAGCTGTTTTTT. This chain uses TRBV5-1 with TRBJ2-2, with 12 nucleotides matching TRBD1. Per the germline V gene, CDR1 is SGHRS and CDR2 is YFSETQ. With V trimmed by 3 bases and J by 6 bases, 6 bases remained unmatched. The CDR3 is made up of 16 amino acids.

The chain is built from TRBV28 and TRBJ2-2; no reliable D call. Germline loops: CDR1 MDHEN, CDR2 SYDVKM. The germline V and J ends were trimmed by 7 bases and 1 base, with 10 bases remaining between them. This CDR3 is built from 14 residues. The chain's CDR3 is CASTMRQNTGELFF. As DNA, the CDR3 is TGTGCCAGCACCATGAGACAGAACACCGGGGAGCTGTTTTTT.

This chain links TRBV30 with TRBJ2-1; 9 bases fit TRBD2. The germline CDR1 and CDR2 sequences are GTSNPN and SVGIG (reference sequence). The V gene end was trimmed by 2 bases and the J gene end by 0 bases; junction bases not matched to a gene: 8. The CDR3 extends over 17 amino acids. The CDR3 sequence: CAWSWGLSGSSYNEQFF. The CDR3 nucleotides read TGTGCCTGGAGTTGGGGTCTTAGCGGGAGCTCCTACAATGAGCAGTTCTTC. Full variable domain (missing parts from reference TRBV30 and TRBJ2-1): SQTIHQWPATLVQPVGSPLSLECTVEGTSNPNLYWYRQAAGRGLQLLFYSVGIGQISSEVPQNLSASRPQDRQFILSSKKLLLSDSGFYLCAWSWGLSGSSYNEQFFGPGTRLTVL.

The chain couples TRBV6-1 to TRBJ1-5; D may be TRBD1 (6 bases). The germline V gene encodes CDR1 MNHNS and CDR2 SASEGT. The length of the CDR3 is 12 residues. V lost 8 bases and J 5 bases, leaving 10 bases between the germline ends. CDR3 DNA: TGTGCCAGCGGAGGGGGGGATCAGCCCCAGCATTTT. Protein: CASGGGDQPQHF.

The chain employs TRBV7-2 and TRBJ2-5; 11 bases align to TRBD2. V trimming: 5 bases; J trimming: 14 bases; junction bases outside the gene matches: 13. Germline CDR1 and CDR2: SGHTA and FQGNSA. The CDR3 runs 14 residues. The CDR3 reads CASSPTSGTNPRYF. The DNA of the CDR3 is TGTGCCAGCAGCCCGACTAGCGGGACGAACCCCAGATACTTC.

In nucleotides, the CDR3 is TGTGCCAGCAGGGGACACAGGGAAACCGGGGAGCTGTTTTTT. It translates to CASRGHRETGELFF. The J gene is TRBJ2-2, the V gene TRBV2, with D possibly matching TRBD1 (6 bases). Trimming removed 6 bases at V and 5 bases at J, with 13 bases between. Looked up from germline, CDR1 is SNHLY and CDR2 is FYNNEI. The CDR3 loop spans 14 amino acids.

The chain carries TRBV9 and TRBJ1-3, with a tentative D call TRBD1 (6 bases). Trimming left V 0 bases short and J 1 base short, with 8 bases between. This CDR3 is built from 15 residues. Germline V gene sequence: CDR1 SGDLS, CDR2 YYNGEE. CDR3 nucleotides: TGTGCCAGCAGCGTAGAGAGGGGGTCTGGAAACACCATATATTTT. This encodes CASSVERGSGNTIYF. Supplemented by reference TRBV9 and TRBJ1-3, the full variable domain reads DSGVTQTPKHLITATGQRVTLRCSPRSGDLSVYWYQQSLDQGLQFLIQYYNGEERAKGNILERFSAQQFPDLHSELNLSSLELGDSALYFCASSVERGSGNTIYFGEGSWLTVV.

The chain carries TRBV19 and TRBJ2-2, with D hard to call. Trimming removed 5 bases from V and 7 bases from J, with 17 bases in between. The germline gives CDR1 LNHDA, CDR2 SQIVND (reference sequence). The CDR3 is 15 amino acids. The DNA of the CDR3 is TGTGCCAGTAGTCCCCGGTTTTTTCGTAACGGGGAGCTGTTTTTT. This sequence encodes CASSPRFFRNGELFF.

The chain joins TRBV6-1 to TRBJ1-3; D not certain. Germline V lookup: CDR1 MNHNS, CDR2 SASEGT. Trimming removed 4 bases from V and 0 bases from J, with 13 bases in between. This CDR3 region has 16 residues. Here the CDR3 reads CASSGPPGVSGNTIYF. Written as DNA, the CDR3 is TGTGCCAGCAGTGGTCCGCCCGGGGTCTCTGGAAACACCATATATTTT.

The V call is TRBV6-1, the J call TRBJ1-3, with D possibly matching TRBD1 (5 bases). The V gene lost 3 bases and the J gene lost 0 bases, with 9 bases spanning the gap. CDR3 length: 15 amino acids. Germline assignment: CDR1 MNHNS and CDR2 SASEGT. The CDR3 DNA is TGTGCCAGCAGTGAGTACAGGAGCTCTGGAAACACCATATATTTT. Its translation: CASSEYRSSGNTIYF.

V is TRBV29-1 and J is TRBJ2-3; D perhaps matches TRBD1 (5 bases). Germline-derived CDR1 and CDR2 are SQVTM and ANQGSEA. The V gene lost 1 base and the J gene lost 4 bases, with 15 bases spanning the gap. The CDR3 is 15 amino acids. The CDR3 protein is CSVEAVDWGPDTQYF. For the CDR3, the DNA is TGCAGCGTTGAAGCTGTAGATTGGGGCCCAGATACGCAGTATTTT.

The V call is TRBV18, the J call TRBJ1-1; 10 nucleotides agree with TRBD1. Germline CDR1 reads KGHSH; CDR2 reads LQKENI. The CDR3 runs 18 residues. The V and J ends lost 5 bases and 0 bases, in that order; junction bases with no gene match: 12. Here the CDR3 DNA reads TGTGCCAGCTCATCCTCGACAGGGGGCTATACCATGAACACTGAAGCTTTCTTT. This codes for CASSSSTGGYTMNTEAFF.